This T cell receptor beta chain was sequenced in a study of blood T cell repertoires in COVID-19. CDR3 length: 14 residues. CDR1 and CDR2 (germline): PRHDT, FYEKMQ (reference sequence). Losses at the gene ends were 1 base for V and 5 bases for J; bases not matched to a gene: 4. The data were produced by immunoSEQ multiplex PCR, yet TCRdb's version contains in-frame clones alone and is incomplete. The sample yields approximately 500,000 clones, roughly 90% seen once. This clonotype was sampled from a woman between 40 and 50 years old who had recovered from COVID-19. This rearrangement joins TRBV13 to TRBJ2-7; TRBD2 aligns across 8 bases. Sequenced sample: PBMCs or T cells enriched from blood (not recorded which). The CDR3 protein is CASSLASGSHEQYF. In DNA form, the CDR3 reads TGTGCCAGCAGCTTAGCCAGCGGGAGTCACGAGCAGTACTTC.